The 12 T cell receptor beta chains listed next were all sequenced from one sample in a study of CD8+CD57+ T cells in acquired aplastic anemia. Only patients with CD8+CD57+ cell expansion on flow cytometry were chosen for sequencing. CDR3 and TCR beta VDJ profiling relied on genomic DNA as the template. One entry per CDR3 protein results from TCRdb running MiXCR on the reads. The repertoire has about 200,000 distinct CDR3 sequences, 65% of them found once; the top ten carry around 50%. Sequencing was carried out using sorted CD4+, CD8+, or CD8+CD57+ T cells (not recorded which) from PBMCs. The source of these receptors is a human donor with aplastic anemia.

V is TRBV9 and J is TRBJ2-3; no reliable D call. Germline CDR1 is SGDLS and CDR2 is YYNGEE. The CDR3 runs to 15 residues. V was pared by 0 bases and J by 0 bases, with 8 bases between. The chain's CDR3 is CASSVGLSSTDTQYF. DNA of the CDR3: TGTGCCAGCAGCGTAGGGCTCAGCAGCACAGATACGCAGTATTTT.

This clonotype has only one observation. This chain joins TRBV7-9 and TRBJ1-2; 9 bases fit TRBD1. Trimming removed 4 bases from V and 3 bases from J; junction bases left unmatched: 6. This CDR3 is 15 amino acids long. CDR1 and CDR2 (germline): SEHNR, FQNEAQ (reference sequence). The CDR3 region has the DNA TGTGCCAGCAGCTCGGGACAGGGAAGCGACTATGGCTACACCTTC. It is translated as CASSSGQGSDYGYTF. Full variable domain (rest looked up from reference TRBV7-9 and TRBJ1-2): DTGVSQNPRHKITKRGQNVTFRCDPISEHNRLYWYRQTLGQGPEFLTYFQNEAQLEKSRLLSDRFSAERPKGSFSTLEIQRTEQGDSAMYLCASSSGQGSDYGYTFGSGTRLTVV.

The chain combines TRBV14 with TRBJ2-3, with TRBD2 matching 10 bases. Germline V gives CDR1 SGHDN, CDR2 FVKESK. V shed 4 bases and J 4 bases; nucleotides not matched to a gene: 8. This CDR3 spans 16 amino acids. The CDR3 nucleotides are TGTGCCAGCAGCCCTATAGCGGGAGGAAGGGCAGATACGCAGTATTTT. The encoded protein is CASSPIAGGRADTQYF.

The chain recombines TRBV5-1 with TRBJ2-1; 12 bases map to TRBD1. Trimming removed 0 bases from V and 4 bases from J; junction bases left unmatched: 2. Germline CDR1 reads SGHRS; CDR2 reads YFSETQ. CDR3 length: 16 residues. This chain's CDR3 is CASSLEGQGAYNEQFF. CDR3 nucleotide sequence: TGCGCCAGCAGCTTGGAGGGACAGGGGGCTTACAATGAGCAGTTCTTC.

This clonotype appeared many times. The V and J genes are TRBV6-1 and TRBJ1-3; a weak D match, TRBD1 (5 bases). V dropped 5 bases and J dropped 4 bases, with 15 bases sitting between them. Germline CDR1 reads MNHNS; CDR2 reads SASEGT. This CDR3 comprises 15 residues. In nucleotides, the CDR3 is TGTGCCAGCAGTTCGGACCAGGGAGCCGGAAACACCATATATTTT. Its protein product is CASSSDQGAGNTIYF.

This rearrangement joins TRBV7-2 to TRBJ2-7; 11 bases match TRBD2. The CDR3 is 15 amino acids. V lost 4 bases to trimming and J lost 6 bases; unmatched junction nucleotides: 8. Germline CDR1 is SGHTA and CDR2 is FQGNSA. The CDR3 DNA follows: TGTGCCAGCAGCTCATTAGCGGGGGGGCCCCTCGAGCAGTACTTC. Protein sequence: CASSSLAGGPLEQYF.

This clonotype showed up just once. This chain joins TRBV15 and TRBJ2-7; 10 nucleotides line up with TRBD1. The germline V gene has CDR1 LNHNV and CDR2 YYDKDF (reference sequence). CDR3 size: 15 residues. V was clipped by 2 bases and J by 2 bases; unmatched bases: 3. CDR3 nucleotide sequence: TGTGCCACCAGCAGAACCGGGACAGGGGCCTACGAGCAGTACTTC. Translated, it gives CATSRTGTGAYEQYF.

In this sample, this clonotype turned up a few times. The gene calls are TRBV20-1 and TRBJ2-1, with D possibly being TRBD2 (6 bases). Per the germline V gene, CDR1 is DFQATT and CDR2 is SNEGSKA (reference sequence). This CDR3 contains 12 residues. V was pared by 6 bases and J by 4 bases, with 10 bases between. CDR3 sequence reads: CSAPGLYNEQFF. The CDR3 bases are TGCAGTGCCCCGGGACTTTACAATGAGCAGTTCTTC.

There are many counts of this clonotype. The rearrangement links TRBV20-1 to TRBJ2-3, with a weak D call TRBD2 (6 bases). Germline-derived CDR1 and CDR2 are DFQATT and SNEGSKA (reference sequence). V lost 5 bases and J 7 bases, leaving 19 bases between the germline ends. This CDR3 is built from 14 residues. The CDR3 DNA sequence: TGCAGTGCTTGGCAGGAGGGTCGATCTAATACGCAGTATTTT. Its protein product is CSAWQEGRSNTQYF.

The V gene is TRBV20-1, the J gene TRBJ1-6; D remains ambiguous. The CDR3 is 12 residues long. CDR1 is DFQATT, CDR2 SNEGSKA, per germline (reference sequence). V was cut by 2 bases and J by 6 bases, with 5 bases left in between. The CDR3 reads CSARLANSPLHF. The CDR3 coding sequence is TGCAGTGCTAGACTCGCTAATTCACCCCTCCACTTT.

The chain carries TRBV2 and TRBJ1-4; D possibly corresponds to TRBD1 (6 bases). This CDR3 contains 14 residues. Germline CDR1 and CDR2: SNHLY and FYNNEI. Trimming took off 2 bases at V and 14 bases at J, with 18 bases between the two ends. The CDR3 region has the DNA TGTGCCAGCAGTGAATTGGAGGGGGTCAGCGGGCTGTTTTTT. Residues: CASSELEGVSGLFF.

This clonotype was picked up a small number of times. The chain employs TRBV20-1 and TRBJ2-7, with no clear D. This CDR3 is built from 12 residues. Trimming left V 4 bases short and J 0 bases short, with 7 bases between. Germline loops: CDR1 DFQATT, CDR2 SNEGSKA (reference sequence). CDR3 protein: CSANDHSYEQYF. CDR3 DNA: TGCAGTGCTAACGACCACTCCTACGAGCAGTACTTC.